These T cell receptor beta chains were read from a single sample in a study of Ad26.COV2.S vaccination and SARS-CoV-2 variants. Some clones are missing from TCRdb's copy, which holds only in-frame ones; the method was immunoSEQ multiplex PCR. Of 400,000 to 450,000 clones listed, roughly 88% are singletons. Sequencing was performed on peripheral blood, taken in a trial of Ad26.COV2.S vaccine versus placebo. These receptors were collected from a person between 18 and 60 years old who received the Ad26.COV2.S COVID-19 vaccine or a placebo. The CDR3 runs from the conserved cysteine through the conserved F or W. D genes are given only for firm matches. A row's size may be missing; if present it is once, few, many or a size class.

DNA: TGTGCCACCAGTGACCATAGCGGGAGCTCCTACAATGAGCAGTTCTTC; CDR3: CATSDHSGSSYNEQFF; J: TRBJ2-1; size: -; V: TRBV24-1; D: TRBD2
DNA: TGTGCCAGCAGCCCTAGGACTAGCGGGAGTGGGCATAACAATGAGCAGTTCTTC; CDR3: CASSPRTSGSGHNNEQFF; J: TRBJ2-1; size: -; V: TRBV7-8; D: TRBD2
DNA: TGTGCCAGCAGCCCGACAGGCACGTTTGGCTCTTTCAGCACAGATACGCAGTATTTT; CDR3: CASSPTGTFGSFSTDTQYF; J: TRBJ2-3; size: -; V: TRBV14; D: -
DNA: TGTGCCACGCGAGGGGCCTCGAATGAAAAACTGTTTTTT; CDR3: CATRGASNEKLFF; J: TRBJ1-4; size: -; V: TRBV10-3; D: -
DNA: TGTGCCAGCAGCGTAGACACTAGCAGACACAATGAGCAGTTCTTC; CDR3: CASSVDTSRHNEQFF; J: TRBJ2-1; size: -; V: TRBV9; D: -
DNA: TGTGCCAGTAGTATACGACAGAACACTAATGAAAAACTGTTTTTT; CDR3: CASSIRQNTNEKLFF; J: TRBJ1-4; size: -; V: TRBV19; D: -
DNA: TGTGCCAGCAGCTTGACCCCTAGAGCGGGAGGGCCCCCCTACGAGCAGTACTTC; CDR3: CASSLTPRAGGPPYEQYF; J: TRBJ2-7; size: -; V: TRBV7-2; D: TRBD2
DNA: TGTGCCAGCAGTCTAACAGGGGTTGGGGCCAACGTCCTGACTTTC; CDR3: CASSLTGVGANVLTF; J: TRBJ2-6; size: -; V: TRBV28; D: TRBD1
DNA: TGTGCCAGGGGCCGGGACAGGGGAACTGGTGAGCAGTTCTTC; CDR3: CARGRDRGTGEQFF; J: TRBJ2-1; size: once; V: TRBV2; D: TRBD1
DNA: TGTGCCAGCAGCTTTAGGCCCCTAGCGGGAGGGCCTCGGTTCTATGAGCAGTTCTTC; CDR3: CASSFRPLAGGPRFYEQFF; J: TRBJ2-1; size: -; V: TRBV7-9; D: TRBD2
DNA: TGTGCCAGCAGTCCAACTCGGAGACAGGCGGGGTACGAGCAGTACTTC; CDR3: CASSPTRRQAGYEQYF; J: TRBJ2-7; size: -; V: TRBV28; D: -
DNA: TGTGCCAGCAGCTTAACCCGGGAGACCGAGCAGTACTTC; CDR3: CASSLTRETEQYF; J: TRBJ2-7; size: -; V: TRBV7-3; D: -
DNA: TGTGCCAGCAGCTTCGGACCGAGGGCCCGTCGCTCTGGAAACACCATATATTTT; CDR3: CASSFGPRARRSGNTIYF; J: TRBJ1-3; size: -; V: TRBV7-6; D: -
DNA: TGTGCCAGCAGCCCACCCAGCGGGGGAGGTGCCGGGGAGCTGTTTTTT; CDR3: CASSPPSGGGAGELFF; J: TRBJ2-2; size: once; V: TRBV5-4; D: TRBD2
DNA: TGTGCCAGCAGCCCCTCCCCTAGCGGAACCTACGAGCAGTACTTC; CDR3: CASSPSPSGTYEQYF; J: TRBJ2-7; size: -; V: TRBV9; D: TRBD2
DNA: TGTGCCAGTAGTATAGGCAGGGGACCCTCCTACGAGCAGTACTTC; CDR3: CASSIGRGPSYEQYF; J: TRBJ2-7; size: -; V: TRBV19; D: -
DNA: TGTGCCAGCAGCTTTGACAGAAATCAGCCCCAGCATTTT; CDR3: CASSFDRNQPQHF; J: TRBJ1-5; size: -; V: TRBV12-3/TRBV12-4; D: -
DNA: TGTGCCAGCAGGGGGGACAGGCAGTTCTTC; CDR3: CASRGDRQFF; J: TRBJ2-1; size: -; V: TRBV2; D: TRBD1
DNA: TGTGCCAGCAGCCAAGAACGGGCCGACTATGGCTACACCTTC; CDR3: CASSQERADYGYTF; J: TRBJ1-2; size: -; V: TRBV3-1/TRBV3-2; D: -
DNA: TGTGCCAGCAGCCCGCGGGCTAGCGTGTTGAATGAGCAGTTCTTC; CDR3: CASSPRASVLNEQFF; J: TRBJ2-1; size: -; V: TRBV11-3; D: -
DNA: TGTGCCAGCTCATATACAGGTTACAATGAGCAGTTCTTC; CDR3: CASSYTGYNEQFF; J: TRBJ2-1; size: -; V: TRBV18; D: -
DNA: TGTGCCAGCAGTACAGTTACAGGGGCAGGCCTCGCCGAGCAGTACTTC; CDR3: CASSTVTGAGLAEQYF; J: TRBJ2-7; size: once; V: TRBV9; D: TRBD1
DNA: TGTGCCAGCAGACCTACGGGACTAGCGGGAGCGACCTACGAGCAGTACTTC; CDR3: CASRPTGLAGATYEQYF; J: TRBJ2-7; size: -; V: TRBV28; D: TRBD2
DNA: TGTGCCAGCAGTTCTAAGCGGAGCTCCTACAATGAGCAGTTCTTC; CDR3: CASSSKRSSYNEQFF; J: TRBJ2-1; size: -; V: TRBV27; D: -
DNA: TGTGCCAGCACCACAGACAACACTGAAGCTTTCTTT; CDR3: CASTTDNTEAFF; J: TRBJ1-1; size: -; V: TRBV7-9; D: -
DNA: TGTGCCAGCAGCGTAGGATCGGGGCAGTTCACAGATACGCAGTATTTT; CDR3: CASSVGSGQFTDTQYF; J: TRBJ2-3; size: -; V: TRBV9; D: -
DNA: TGTGCCACCAGTGATCCGACCGGGACTAGCGGGAGAGGGCCCTACAATGAGCAGTTCTTC; CDR3: CATSDPTGTSGRGPYNEQFF; J: TRBJ2-1; size: -; V: TRBV24-1; D: TRBD2